This TCR beta chain stems from a study of CD8 T cells in ankylosing spondylitis. The TCR beta libraries were generated through quantitative 5'-RACE incorporating molecular barcodes. TCRdb fed the 5' RACE reads into MiXCR, producing one record per CDR3 protein. The sample lists 200,000 to 300,000 distinct CDR3 sequences; under 12% were seen once. The germline V gene encodes CDR1 SGHNT and CDR2 YYREEE (reference sequence). CDR3 length: 12 amino acids. Study-wide findings and caveats: Fewer than ten highly homologous variants made up a TCR beta motif that seemed to typify ankylosing spondylitis blood.

About this clonotype: Its antigen is not known. An end of the junction differs from the germline gene, which may be a read error.

Sequenced input: blood, either unsorted or a sorted T cell fraction (not recorded which). The chain is built from TRBV5-4 and TRBJ2-5; D gene ambiguous. The clonotype comes from a male donor with ankylosing spondylitis or in good health (not recorded which). This CDR3 is CASSLQEETEYF. Here the CDR3 DNA reads TGTGCCAGCAGCCTGCAGGAAGAGACCGAGTACTTC. Full variable domain (missing parts from reference TRBV5-4 and TRBJ2-5): ETGVTQSPTHLIKTRGQQVTLRCSSQSGHNTVSWYQQALGQGPQFIFQYYREEENGRGNFPPRFSGLQFPNYSSELNVNALELDDSALYLCASSLQEETEYFGPGTRLLVL.